The entry below describes one T cell receptor (beta chain). No antigen is known for it. Cohort: HPV-negative, locally advanced oral cavity squamous cell carcinoma patients. The entry originates in a study of neoadjuvant anti-PD-1 for oral cavity cancer. Study-wide context: Around day 43, patients without progression received a fourth nivolumab dose before surgery.

Measured with immunoSEQ multiplex PCR; TCRdb has only the in-frame clones, and not every one. Of around 14,000 clones listed, roughly 67% are singletons. Study-level points and caveats: Only three patients per response group were TCR-analyzed; validation needed.

This receptor was taken from a person between 40 and 80 years old with oral cavity squamous cell carcinoma. The sample consisted of PBMCs, taken before nivolumab (anti-PD-1) treatment.

In nucleotides, the CDR3 is TGTGCCAGCAGCTTACACGGAGGGGATGGCTACACCTTC. Translated: CASSLHGGDGYTF. V gene TRBV5-4 combines with J gene TRBJ1-2, with a possible D match to TRBD1 (5 bases). V was trimmed by 2 bases and J by 6 bases, leaving 11 bases between them. The CDR3 is made up of 13 amino acids. CDR1 is SGHNT and CDR2 is YYREEE in the germline V gene (reference sequence).